The present TCR beta chain was sequenced within a study of shared clonotypes between healthy human individuals. Study information: The donor group consisted of two women and three men, aged 18 to 49.

Deep-level running was used for the assay. For sorted subsets, about 190 ng DNA per replicate equaled tens of thousands of T cell genomes. Assay used: immunoSEQ multiplex PCR; TCRdb lists only in-frame clones, some missing. The sample yields about 2,200,000 clones, about 93% seen once. Germline assignment: CDR1 MGHRA and CDR2 YSYEKL. This CDR3 is 17 amino acids long. V dropped 4 bases and J dropped 4; count of bases not matched to a gene: 12. Naive CD8 cells, CD45RO-negative and positively selected for CCR7, excluded terminally differentiated effector memory CD45RA+ cells. Recent acute infections and vaccinations were absent in the healthy HIV-negative adult donors.

The chain links TRBV4-1 to TRBJ2-5; 10 bases fit TRBD2. This clonotype was sampled from a man younger than 35 in good health. Some clones in this sample may be carry-over from other donors' samples. Sequenced material: naive CD8+ T cells from PBMCs. For the CDR3, the DNA is TGCGCCAGCAGCCCCGTCGGCCCCCGACTAGCGGGAGAGACCCAGTACTTC. Residues: CASSPVGPRLAGETQYF.